The 4 T cell receptor beta chains reported below all come from one sample, sequenced in a study of blood T cell repertoires in COVID-19. TCRdb's copy holds only in-frame clones and misses some; the assay was immunoSEQ multiplex PCR. The sample consists of under 200,000 clones, roughly 73% of them appearing once. The specimen sequenced was peripheral blood. All receptors derive from a man aged 70-80 years with acute or convalescent COVID-19.

This sequence joins TRBV27 and TRBJ1-5, with 7 positions matching TRBD1. CDR1 and CDR2 (germline): MNHEY, SMNVEV (reference sequence). CDR3 length equals 17 residues. Trimming took 5 bases from V and 1 from J; bases not matched to a gene: 11. CDR3 loop: CASSPISGTVSNQPQHF. The CDR3, as DNA: TGTGCCAGCAGTCCCATTTCCGGGACAGTGAGCAATCAGCCCCAGCATTTT.

The CDR3, as DNA: TGCGCCAGCAGCACCGGGGTCGGAGAGCAGTACTTC. Translating it yields CASSTGVGEQYF. The chain has TRBV5-1 and TRBJ2-7, with a weak D call TRBD2 (5 bases). Germline V CDR1 and CDR2: SGHRS, YFSETQ. V was trimmed by 4 bases and J by 7 bases, leaving 12 bases between them. The CDR3 is 12 amino acids.

This clone was seen once. This chain links TRBV5-1 with TRBJ1-4, with D maybe TRBD1 (5 bases). CDR1 is SGHRS, CDR2 YFSETQ, per germline. The CDR3 loop spans 16 amino acids. Trimming cost V 0 bases and J 7 bases, with 16 bases left between them. The chain's CDR3 is CASSLDPVRAAEKLFF. The CDR3 DNA follows: TGCGCCAGCAGCTTGGACCCCGTCAGGGCGGCTGAAAAACTGTTTTTT.

The rearrangement uses TRBV28 and TRBJ2-3; 11 bases are a match to TRBD1. J lost 11 bases, V lost 3 bases, and 13 bases had no gene match. Germline CDR1 and CDR2: MDHEN and SYDVKM. This CDR3 is 16 amino acids long. The CDR3 region has the DNA TGTGCCAGCAGTTTTCCCTCGGACAGGGGGCGCGCGGTGCAGTATTTT. Translation: CASSFPSDRGRAVQYF.